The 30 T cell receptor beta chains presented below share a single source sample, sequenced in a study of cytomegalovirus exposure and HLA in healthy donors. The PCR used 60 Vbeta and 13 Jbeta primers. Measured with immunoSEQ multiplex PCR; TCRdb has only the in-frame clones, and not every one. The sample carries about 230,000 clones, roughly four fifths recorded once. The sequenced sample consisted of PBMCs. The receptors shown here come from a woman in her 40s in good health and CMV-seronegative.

CDR3 loop: CASGLQWSSYNEQFF. The CDR3 DNA sequence: TGTGCTAGTGGGCTCCAGTGGAGCTCCTACAATGAGCAGTTCTTC. The J gene is TRBJ2-1, the V gene TRBV12-5; D gene ambiguous. This CDR3 region has 15 residues. Per the germline V gene, CDR1 is LGHNT and CDR2 is FRNRAP. Trimming removed 6 bases from V and 0 bases from J, with 12 bases in between.

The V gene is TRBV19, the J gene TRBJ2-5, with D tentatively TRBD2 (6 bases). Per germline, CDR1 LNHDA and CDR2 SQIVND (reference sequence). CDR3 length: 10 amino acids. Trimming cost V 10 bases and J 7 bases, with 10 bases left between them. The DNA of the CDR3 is TGTGCCAAGATCGGGGGGACCCAGTACTTC. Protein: CAKIGGTQYF.

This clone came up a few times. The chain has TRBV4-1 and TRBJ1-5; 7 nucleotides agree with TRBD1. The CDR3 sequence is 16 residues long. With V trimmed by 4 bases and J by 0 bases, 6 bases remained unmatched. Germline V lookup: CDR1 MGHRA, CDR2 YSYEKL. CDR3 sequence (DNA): TGCGCCAGCAGCCCAGAGGACAGGAATAGCAATCAGCCCCAGCATTTT. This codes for CASSPEDRNSNQPQHF.

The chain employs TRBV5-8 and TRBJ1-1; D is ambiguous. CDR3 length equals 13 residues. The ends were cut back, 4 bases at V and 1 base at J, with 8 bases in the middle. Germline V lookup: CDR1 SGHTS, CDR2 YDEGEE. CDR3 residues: CASSRRENTEAFF. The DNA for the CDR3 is TGTGCCAGCAGCCGTCGGGAGAACACTGAAGCTTTCTTT. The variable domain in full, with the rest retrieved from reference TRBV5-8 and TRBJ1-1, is EAGVTQSPTHLIKTRGQQATLRCSPISGHTSVYWYQQALGLGLQFLLWYDEGEERNRGNFPPRFSGRQFPNYSSELNVNALELEDSALYLCASSRRENTEAFFGQGTRLTVV.

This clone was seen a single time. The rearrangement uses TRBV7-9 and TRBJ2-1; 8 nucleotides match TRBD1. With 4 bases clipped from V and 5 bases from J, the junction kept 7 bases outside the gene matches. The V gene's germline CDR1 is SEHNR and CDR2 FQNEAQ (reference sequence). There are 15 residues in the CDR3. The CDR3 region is CASSYRDRNNNEQFF. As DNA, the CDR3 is TGTGCCAGCAGCTACCGGGACAGGAATAACAATGAGCAGTTCTTC.

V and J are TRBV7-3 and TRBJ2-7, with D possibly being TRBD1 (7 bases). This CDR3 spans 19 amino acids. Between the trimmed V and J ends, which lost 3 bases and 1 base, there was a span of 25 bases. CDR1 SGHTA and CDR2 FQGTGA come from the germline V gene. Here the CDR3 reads CASSLGRQGPGEISYEQYF. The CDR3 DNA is TGTGCCAGCAGCTTGGGAAGACAGGGCCCGGGGGAAATTTCCTACGAGCAGTACTTC.

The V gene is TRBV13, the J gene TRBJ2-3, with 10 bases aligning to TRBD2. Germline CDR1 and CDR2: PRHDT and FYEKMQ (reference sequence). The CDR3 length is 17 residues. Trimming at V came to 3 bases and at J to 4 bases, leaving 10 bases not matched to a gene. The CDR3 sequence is CASSFLPAGGHADTQYF. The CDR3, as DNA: TGTGCCAGCAGCTTTTTACCAGCGGGGGGGCACGCAGATACGCAGTATTTT.

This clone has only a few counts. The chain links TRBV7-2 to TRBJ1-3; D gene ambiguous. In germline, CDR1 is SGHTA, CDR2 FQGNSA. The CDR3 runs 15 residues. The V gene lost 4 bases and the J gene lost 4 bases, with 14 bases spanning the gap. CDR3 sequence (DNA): TGTGCCAGCAGCTCATCCGGGTTGTTGGGAAACACCATATATTTT. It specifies CASSSSGLLGNTIYF.

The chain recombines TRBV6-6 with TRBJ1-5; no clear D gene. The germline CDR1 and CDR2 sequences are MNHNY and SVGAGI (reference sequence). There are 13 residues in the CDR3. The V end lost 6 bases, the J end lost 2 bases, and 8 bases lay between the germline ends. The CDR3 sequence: CASSNGGNQPQHF. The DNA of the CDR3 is TGTGCCAGCAGCAACGGGGGCAATCAGCCCCAGCATTTT.

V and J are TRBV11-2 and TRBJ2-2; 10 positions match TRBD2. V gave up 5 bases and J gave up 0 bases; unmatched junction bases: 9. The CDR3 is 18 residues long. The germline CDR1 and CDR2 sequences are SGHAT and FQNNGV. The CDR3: CASSPRVAGGTNTGELFF. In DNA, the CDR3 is TGTGCCAGCAGCCCTCGGGTAGCGGGGGGCACGAACACCGGGGAGCTGTTTTTT.

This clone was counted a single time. The CDR3 nucleotides read TGTGCCAGCTCACCTAACAGGAATCCTGAAGCTTTCTTT. It translates to CASSPNRNPEAFF. This sequence joins TRBV18 and TRBJ1-1, with D perhaps TRBD1 (5 bases). There are 13 residues in the CDR3. The V end lost 3 bases, the J end lost 6 bases, and 11 bases lay between the germline ends. CDR1 and CDR2 (germline): KGHSH, LQKENI.

CDR3 loop: CAWTPRDREYGYTF. CDR3 bases: TGTGCCTGGACCCCCCGGGACAGGGAGTATGGCTACACCTTC. V is TRBV30 and J is TRBJ1-2, with 9 nucleotides matching TRBD1. V gave up 4 bases and J gave up 5 bases; unmatched junction bases: 8. The CDR3 loop spans 14 amino acids. Germline V lookup: CDR1 GTSNPN, CDR2 SVGIG (reference sequence).

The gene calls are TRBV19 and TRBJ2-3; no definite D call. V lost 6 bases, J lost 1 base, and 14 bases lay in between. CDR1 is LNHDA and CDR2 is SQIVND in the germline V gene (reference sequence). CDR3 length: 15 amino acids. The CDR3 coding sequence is TGTGCCAGTAGCCTGGCGGATTTCGGCACAGATACGCAGTATTTT. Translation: CASSLADFGTDTQYF.

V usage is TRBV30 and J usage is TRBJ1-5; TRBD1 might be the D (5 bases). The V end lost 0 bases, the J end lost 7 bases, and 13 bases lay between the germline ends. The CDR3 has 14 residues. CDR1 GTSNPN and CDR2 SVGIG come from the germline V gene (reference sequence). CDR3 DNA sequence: TGTGCCTGGAGTGTACTACAGGCGGGGCAGCCCCAGCATTTT. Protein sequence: CAWSVLQAGQPQHF.

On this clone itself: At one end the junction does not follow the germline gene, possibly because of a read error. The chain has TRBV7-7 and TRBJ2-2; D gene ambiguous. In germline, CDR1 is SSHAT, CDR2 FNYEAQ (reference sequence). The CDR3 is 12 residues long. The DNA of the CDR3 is TGTGCTAGCAGTTCACTGGCCGGGGAGCTGTTTTTT. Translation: CASSSLAGELFF.

CDR3: CASSLTPSRLGELFF. CDR3 DNA sequence: TGTGCCAGCAGCTTAACCCCCTCCCGGTTGGGGGAGCTGTTTTTT. The V and J genes are TRBV7-2 and TRBJ2-2; D remains ambiguous. The V gene's germline CDR1 is SGHTA and CDR2 FQGNSA. The CDR3 is 15 residues long. V was pared by 2 bases and J by 8 bases, with 15 bases between.

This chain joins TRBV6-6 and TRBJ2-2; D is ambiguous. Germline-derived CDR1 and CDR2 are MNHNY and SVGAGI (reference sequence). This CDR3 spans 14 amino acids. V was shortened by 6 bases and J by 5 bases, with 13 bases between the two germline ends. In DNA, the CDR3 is TGTGCCAGCAGAAGCGATATATGGACCGGGGAGCTGTTTTTT. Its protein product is CASRSDIWTGELFF.

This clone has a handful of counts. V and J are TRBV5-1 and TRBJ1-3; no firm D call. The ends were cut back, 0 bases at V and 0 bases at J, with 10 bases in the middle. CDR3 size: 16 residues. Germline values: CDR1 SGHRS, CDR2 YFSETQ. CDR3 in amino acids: CASSLDGSFSGNTIYF. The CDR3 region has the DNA TGCGCCAGCAGCTTGGACGGGTCCTTCTCTGGAAACACCATATATTTT.

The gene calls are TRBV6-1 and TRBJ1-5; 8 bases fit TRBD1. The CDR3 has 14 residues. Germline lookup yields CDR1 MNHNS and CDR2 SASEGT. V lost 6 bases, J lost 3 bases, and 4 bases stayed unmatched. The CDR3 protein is CASRGTGFNQPQHF. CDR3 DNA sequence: TGTGCCAGCAGGGGGACAGGCTTCAATCAGCCCCAGCATTTT.

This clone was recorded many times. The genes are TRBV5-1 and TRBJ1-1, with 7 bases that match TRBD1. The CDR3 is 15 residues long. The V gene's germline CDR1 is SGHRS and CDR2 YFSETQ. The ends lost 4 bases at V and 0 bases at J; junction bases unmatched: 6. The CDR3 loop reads CASSIGQEMNTEAFF. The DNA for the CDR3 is TGCGCCAGCAGCATAGGACAGGAGATGAACACTGAAGCTTTCTTT. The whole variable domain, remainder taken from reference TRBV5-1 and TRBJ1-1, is KAGVTQTPRYLIKTRGQQVTLSCSPISGHRSVSWYQQTPGQGLQFLFEYFSETQRNKGNFPGRFSGRQFSNSRSEMNVSTLELGDSALYLCASSIGQEMNTEAFFGQGTRLTVV.

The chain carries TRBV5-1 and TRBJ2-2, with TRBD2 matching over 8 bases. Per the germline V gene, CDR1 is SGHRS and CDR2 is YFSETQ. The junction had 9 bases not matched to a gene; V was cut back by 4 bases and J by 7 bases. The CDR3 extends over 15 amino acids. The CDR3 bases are TGCGCCAGCAGCCCTCGGGGGGGGATCAACGGGGAGCTGTTTTTT. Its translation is CASSPRGGINGELFF.

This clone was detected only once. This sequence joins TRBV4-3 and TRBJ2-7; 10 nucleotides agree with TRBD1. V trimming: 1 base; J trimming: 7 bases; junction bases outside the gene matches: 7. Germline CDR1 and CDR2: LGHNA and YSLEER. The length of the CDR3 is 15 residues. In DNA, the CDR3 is TGCGCCAGCAGCCAAGTAGGGACAGGGGAGTCGGAGCAGTACTTC. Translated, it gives CASSQVGTGESEQYF.

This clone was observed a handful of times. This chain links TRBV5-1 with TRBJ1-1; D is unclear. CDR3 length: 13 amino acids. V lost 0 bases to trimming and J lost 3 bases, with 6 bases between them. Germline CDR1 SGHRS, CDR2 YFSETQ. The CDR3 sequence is CASSLEPDTEAFF. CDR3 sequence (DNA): TGCGCCAGCAGCTTGGAGCCTGACACTGAAGCTTTCTTT.

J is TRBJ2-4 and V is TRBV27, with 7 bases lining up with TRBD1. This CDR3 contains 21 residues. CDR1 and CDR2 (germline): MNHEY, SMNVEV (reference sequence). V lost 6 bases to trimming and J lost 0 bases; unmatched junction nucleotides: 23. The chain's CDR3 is CASRPRAPGQTLHLAKNIQYF. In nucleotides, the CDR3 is TGTGCCAGCAGACCTAGGGCCCCGGGACAGACCCTACATTTAGCCAAAAACATTCAGTACTTC.

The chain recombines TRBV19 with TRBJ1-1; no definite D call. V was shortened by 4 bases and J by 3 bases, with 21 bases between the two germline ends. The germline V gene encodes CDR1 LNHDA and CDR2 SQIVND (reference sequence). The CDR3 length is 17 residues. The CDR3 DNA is TGTGCCAGTAGTAATTTGGGGATCCGGGGTATGGACACTGAAGCTTTCTTT. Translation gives CASSNLGIRGMDTEAFF.

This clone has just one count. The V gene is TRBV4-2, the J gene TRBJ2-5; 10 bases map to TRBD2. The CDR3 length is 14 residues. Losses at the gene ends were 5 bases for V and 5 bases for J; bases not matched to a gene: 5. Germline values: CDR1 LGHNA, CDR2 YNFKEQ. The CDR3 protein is CASSASLAGETQYF. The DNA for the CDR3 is TGTGCCAGCAGCGCCTCACTAGCGGGGGAGACCCAGTACTTC.

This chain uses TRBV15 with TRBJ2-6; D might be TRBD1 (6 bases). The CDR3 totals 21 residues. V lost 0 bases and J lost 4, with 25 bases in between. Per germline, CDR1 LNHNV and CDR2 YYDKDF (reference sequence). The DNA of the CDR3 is TGTGCCACCAGCAGAGATCTTCCGAAATCAGGGGTTCTGGTCGGGGCCAACGTCCTGACTTTC. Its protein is CATSRDLPKSGVLVGANVLTF.

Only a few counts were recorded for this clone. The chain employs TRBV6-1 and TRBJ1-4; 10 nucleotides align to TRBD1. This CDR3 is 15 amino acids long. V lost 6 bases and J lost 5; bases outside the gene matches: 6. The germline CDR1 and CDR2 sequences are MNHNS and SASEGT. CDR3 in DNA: TGTGCCAGCAGAGGGACAGGGGTTAGGAATGAAAAACTGTTTTTT. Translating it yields CASRGTGVRNEKLFF.

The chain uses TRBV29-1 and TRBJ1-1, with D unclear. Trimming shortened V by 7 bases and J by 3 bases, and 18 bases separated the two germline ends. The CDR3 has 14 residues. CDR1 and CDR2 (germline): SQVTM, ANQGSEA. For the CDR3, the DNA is TGCAGCGCGGCCCGGGTCCTTTCGGACACTGAAGCTTTCTTT. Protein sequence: CSAARVLSDTEAFF.

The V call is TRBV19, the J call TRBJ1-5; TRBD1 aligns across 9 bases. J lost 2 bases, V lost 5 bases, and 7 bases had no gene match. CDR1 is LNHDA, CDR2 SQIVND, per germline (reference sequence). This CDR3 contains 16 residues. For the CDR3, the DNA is TGTGCCAGTAGTCTGGGACAGGGCGGTGGCAATCAGCCCCAGCATTTT. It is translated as CASSLGQGGGNQPQHF.